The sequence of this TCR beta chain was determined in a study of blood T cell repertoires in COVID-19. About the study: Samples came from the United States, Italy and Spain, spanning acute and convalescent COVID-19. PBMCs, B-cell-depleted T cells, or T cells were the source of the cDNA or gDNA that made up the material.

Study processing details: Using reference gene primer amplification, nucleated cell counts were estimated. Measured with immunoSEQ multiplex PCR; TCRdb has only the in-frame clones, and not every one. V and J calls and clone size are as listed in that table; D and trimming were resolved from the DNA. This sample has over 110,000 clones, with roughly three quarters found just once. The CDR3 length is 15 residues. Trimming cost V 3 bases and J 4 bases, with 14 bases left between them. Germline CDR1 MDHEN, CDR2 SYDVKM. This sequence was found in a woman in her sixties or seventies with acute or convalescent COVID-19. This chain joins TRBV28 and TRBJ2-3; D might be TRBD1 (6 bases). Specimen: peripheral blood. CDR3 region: CASSFTGISSDTQYF. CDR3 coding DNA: TGTGCCAGCAGTTTCACAGGGATCAGTTCAGATACGCAGTATTTT.